This T cell receptor beta chain was sequenced in a study of shared clonotypes between healthy human individuals. CD45RO-negative CD8 cells positively selected for CCR7 made up the naive population, which excluded terminally differentiated effector memory CD45RA+ cells. The repertoire was sequenced with immunoSEQ multiplex PCR; TCRdb's copy has only in-frame clones and lacks some. The table shows 1.5 million to 2.5 million clones, with roughly 95% occurring only once. The TCR was taken from a man younger than 35 in good health. The sample taken for sequencing was naive CD8+ T cells sorted from blood.

The CDR3 loop is CASSLAGGGREQFF. As DNA, the CDR3 is TGTGCCAGCAGTTTAGCGGGAGGGGGTCGTGAGCAGTTCTTC. V usage is TRBV27 and J usage is TRBJ2-1, with TRBD2 matching over 9 bases. Germline V gene lookup returns CDR1 MNHEY and CDR2 SMNVEV (reference sequence). The junction had 5 bases not matched to a gene; V was cut back by 2 bases and J by 9 bases. The CDR3 is 14 amino acids.